This passage covers 4 T cell receptor beta chains from one sample sequenced in a study of blood T cell repertoires in COVID-19. Using immunoSEQ multiplex PCR, the repertoire was profiled, and TCRdb retains in-frame clones only, with some absent. The sample lists about 74,000 clones; roughly nine tenths were seen once. Sequencing input: peripheral blood. These receptors all stem from a man between 45 and 60 years old with COVID-19, enrolled during active disease.

The rearrangement uses TRBV19 and TRBJ2-1; 11 bases map to TRBD2. V lost 5 bases and J lost 8; bases outside the gene matches: 14. Germline loops: CDR1 LNHDA, CDR2 SQIVND (reference sequence). The CDR3 totals 17 residues. CDR3 in DNA: TGTGCCAGTAGTTCCATCGTGGTTAGCGGGAGGGTCTATGAGCAGTTCTTC. As protein: CASSSIVVSGRVYEQFF.

The V call is TRBV12-3 or TRBV12-4, the J call TRBJ2-1, with TRBD1 as a possible D gene (5 bases). The V and J ends lost 4 bases and 4 bases respectively, with 8 bases between them. CDR3 length: 13 residues. The CDR3: CASSSGAYNEQFF. CDR3 coding DNA: TGTGCCAGCAGTTCTGGGGCTTACAATGAGCAGTTCTTC.

The CDR3 spells CAWSASVGGYTF. The CDR3 nucleotides read TGTGCCTGGAGTGCCTCGGTTGGTGGCTACACCTTC. V and J are TRBV30 and TRBJ1-2; D is uncertain. Germline V gene sequence: CDR1 GTSNPN, CDR2 SVGIG (reference sequence). Deletions cut 1 base from V and 7 bases from J, with 10 bases between. The CDR3 consists of 12 residues.

This chain joins TRBV9 and TRBJ2-3; the match to TRBD2 covers 10 bases. The CDR3 extends over 14 amino acids. The ends lost 2 bases at V and 5 bases at J; junction bases unmatched: 2. Germline loops: CDR1 SGDLS, CDR2 YYNGEE. The CDR3 DNA reads TGTGCCAGCAGCGTTAGACTAGCGGGAGATACGCAGTATTTT. Amino acid sequence: CASSVRLAGDTQYF.